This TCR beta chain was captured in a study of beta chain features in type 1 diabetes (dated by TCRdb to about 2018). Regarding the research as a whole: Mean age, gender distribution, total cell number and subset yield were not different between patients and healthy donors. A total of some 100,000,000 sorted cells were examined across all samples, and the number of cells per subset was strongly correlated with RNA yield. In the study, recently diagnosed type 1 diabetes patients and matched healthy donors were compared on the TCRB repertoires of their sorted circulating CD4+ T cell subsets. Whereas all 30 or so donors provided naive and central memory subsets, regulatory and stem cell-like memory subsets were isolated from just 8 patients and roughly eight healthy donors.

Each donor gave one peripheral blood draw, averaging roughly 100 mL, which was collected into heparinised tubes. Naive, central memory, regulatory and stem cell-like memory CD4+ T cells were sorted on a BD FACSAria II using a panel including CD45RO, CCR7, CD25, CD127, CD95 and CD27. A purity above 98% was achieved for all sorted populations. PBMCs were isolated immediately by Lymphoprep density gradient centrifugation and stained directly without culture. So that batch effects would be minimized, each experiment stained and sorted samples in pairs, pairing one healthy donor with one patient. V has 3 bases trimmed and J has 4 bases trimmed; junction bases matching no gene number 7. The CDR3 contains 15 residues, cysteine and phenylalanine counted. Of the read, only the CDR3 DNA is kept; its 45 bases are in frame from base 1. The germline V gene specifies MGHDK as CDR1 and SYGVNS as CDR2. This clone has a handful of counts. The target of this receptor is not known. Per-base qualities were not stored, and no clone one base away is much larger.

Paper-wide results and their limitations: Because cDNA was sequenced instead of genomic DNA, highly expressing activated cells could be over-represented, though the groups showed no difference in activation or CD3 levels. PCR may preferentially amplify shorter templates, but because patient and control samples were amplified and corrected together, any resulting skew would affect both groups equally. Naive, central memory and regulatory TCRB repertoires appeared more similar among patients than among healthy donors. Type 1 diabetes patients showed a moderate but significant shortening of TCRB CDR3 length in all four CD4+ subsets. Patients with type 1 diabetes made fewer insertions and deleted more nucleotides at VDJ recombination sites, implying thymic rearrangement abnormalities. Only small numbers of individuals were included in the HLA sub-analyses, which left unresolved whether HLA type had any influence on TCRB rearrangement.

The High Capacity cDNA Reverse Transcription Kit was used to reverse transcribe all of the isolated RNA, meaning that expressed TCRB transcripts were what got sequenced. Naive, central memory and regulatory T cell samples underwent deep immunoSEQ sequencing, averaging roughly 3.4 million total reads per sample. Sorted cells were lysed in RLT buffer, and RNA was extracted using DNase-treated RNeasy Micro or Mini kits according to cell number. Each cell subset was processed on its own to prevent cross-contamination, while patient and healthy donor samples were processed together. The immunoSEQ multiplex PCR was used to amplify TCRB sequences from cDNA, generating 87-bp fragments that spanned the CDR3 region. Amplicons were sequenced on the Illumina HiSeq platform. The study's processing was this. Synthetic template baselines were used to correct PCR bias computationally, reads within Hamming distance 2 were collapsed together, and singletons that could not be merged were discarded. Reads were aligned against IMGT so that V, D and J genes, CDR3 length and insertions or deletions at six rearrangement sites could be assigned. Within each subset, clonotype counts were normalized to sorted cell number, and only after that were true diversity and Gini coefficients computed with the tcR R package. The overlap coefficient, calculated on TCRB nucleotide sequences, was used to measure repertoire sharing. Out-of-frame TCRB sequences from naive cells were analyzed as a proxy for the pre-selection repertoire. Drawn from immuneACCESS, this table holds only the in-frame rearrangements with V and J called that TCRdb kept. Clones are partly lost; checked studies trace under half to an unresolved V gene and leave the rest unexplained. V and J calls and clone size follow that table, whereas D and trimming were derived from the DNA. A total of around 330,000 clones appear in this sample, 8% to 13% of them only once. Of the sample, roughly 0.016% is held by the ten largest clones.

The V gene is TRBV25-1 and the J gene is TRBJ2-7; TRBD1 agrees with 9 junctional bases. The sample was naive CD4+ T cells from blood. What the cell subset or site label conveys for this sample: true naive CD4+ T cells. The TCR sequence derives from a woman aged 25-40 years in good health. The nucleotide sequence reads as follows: TGTGCCAGCAGTGATCCGGGACAGGGATCTTACGAGCAGTACTTC. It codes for CASSDPGQGSYEQYF.